The clone carrying this TCR beta chain has a single count. Antigen: not known. CDR1 MRHNA and CDR2 SNTAGT come from the germline V gene. Trimming cost V 6 bases and J 5 bases; bases outside gene matches: 17. CDR3 size: 18 residues. This sample is drawn from a study of beta chain features in type 1 diabetes. Study context: There was similarity between patients and healthy donors in age, gender and cell yields.

The sequenced template was cDNA made from the entire isolated RNA. The data were produced by immunoSEQ multiplex PCR, yet TCRdb's version contains in-frame clones alone and is incomplete. The table has roughly 310,000 clones, approximately 9.9% seen once; the top ten hold around 0.015%. General study results and limits: Type 1 diabetes patients had moderately but significantly shorter TCRB CDR3s in all four CD4+ subsets. Whether TCRB rearrangement is influenced by HLA type went unresolved here. It was possible that PCR favored shorter templates, equally so in patients and controls.

Sequenced material: naive CD4+ T cells from blood. The clonotype originates from a woman in her twenties or thirties in good health. The chain links TRBV6-4 to TRBJ2-5; 11 bases agree with TRBD2. The CDR3 coding sequence is TGTGCCAGCAGCTCGGGACTAGCGGCCGGGGCAGGTGGGGAGACCCAGTACTTC. This sequence encodes CASSSGLAAGAGGETQYF.